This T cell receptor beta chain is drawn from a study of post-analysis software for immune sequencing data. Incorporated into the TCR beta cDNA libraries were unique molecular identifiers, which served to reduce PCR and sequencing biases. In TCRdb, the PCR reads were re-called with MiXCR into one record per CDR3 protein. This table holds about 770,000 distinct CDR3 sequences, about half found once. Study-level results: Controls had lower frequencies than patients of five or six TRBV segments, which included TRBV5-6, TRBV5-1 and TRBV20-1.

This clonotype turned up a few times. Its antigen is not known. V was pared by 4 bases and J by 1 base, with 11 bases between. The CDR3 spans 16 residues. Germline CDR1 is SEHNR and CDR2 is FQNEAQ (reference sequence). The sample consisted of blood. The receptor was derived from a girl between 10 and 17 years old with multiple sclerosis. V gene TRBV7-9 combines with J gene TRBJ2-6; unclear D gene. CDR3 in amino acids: CASSSIGPSGANVLTF. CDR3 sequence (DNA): TGTGCCAGCAGCTCGATCGGACCGTCTGGGGCCAACGTCCTGACTTTC.